This T cell receptor (beta chain) was retrieved from a study of cytomegalovirus exposure and HLA in healthy donors. Study-wide points: Researchers reported in a later analysis that a missense DCLRE1C variant was tied to TCR beta V- and J-gene trimming.

A note on this clone: Its antigen remains unidentified.

Researchers ran the PCR with 60 Vbeta and 13 Jbeta primers. Assay: immunoSEQ multiplex PCR; the TCRdb copy retains only in-frame clones and omits some. Found here are 50,000 or so clones, about 81% of them singletons; the top ten hold about 2.5%. Germline V lookup: CDR1 KGHSH, CDR2 LQKENI. The CDR3 is 12 amino acids. Trimming pared 6 bases from V and 4 bases from J, leaving 10 bases between. This receptor was taken from a boy between 10 and 17 years old in good health and CMV-seropositive. This chain joins TRBV18 and TRBJ2-7; the D is unclear. Sequencing was performed on PBMCs. In DNA form, the CDR3 reads TGTGCCAGCTCTCAGGCAGGATACGAGCAGTACTTC. It codes for CASSQAGYEQYF.